One TCR beta chain is described in this entry. Germline CDR1 and CDR2: MDHEN and SYDVKM. The V and J ends lost 2 bases and 2 bases respectively, with 7 bases between them. CDR3 size: 14 residues. These data come from a study of blood T cell repertoires in COVID-19. About the study: COVID-19 samples, acute and convalescent, were from the United States, Italy and Spain. PBMCs, B-cell-depleted T cells, or T cells provided the cDNA or gDNA that made up the material.

Under the authors' procedure: Amplification with reference gene primers provided the estimates of nucleated cell counts. The table came from immunoSEQ multiplex PCR; TCRdb's copy has only in-frame clones and leaves some out. V and J calls and clone size are as listed in that table; D and trimming were resolved from the DNA. The sample lists 70,000 to 90,000 clones; approximately 88% were seen once. The sequence was collected from a human donor in a cohort sampled during active COVID-19. Sequencing was performed on peripheral blood. V is TRBV28 and J is TRBJ1-5; tentative D call: TRBD1 (5 bases). The CDR3 coding sequence is TGTGCCAGCAGTTTAGGGGGGGGCAATCAGCCCCAGCATTTT. This codes for CASSLGGGNQPQHF.